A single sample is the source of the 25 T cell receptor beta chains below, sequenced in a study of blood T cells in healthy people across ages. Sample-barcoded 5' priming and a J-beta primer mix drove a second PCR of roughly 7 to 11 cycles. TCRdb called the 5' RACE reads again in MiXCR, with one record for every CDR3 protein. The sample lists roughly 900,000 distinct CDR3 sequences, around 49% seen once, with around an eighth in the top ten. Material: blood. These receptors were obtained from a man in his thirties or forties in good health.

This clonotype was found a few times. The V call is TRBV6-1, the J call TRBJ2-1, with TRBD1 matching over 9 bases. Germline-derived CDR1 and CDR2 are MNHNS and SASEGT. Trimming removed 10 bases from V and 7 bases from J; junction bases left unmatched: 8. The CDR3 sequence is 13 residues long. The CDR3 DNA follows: TGTGCCACCGGGACAGGGACTTATAATGAGCAGTTCTTC. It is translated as CATGTGTYNEQFF.

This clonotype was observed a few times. The DNA for the CDR3 is TGTGCCAGCAGTTTGGGGTTTGGGAATTCACCCCTCCACTTT. As protein: CASSLGFGNSPLHF. The chain has TRBV28 and TRBJ1-6; D is uncertain. Trimming took 3 bases from V and 7 from J, leaving 10 bases between them. From germline, CDR1 is MDHEN and CDR2 SYDVKM. The CDR3 is made up of 14 amino acids.

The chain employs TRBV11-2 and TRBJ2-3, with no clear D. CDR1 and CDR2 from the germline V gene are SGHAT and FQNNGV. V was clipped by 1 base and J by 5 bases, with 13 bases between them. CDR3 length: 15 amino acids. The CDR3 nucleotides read TGTGCCAGCAGCTTAGTTCGCGGTTTAGGAGATACGCAGTATTTT. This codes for CASSLVRGLGDTQYF.

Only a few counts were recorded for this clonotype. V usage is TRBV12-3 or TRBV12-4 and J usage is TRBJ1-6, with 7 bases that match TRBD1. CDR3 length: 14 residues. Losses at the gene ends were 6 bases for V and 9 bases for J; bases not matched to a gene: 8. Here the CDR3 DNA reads TGTGCCAGCAGCTCCGGGACAGACTTTTCACCCCTCCACTTT. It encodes CASSSGTDFSPLHF.

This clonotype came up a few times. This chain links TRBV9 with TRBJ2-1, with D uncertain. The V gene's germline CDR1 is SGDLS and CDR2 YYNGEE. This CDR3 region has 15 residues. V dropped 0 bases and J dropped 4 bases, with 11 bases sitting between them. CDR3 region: CASSVAGELYNEQFF. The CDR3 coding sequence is TGTGCCAGCAGCGTAGCGGGTGAACTATACAATGAGCAGTTCTTC.

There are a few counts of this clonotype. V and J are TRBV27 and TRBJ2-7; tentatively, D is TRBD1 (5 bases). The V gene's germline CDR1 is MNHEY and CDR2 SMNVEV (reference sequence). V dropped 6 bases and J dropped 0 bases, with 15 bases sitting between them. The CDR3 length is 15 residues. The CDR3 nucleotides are TGTGCCAGCAGAACAGGAACGGCGAGCTCCTACGAGCAGTACTTC. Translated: CASRTGTASSYEQYF.

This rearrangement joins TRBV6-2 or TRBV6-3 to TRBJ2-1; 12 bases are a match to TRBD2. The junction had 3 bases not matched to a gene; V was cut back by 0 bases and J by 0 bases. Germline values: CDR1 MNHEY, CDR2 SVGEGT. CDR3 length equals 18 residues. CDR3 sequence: CASSYSTSGGLSYNEQFF. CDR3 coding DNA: TGTGCCAGCAGTTACTCGACTAGCGGGGGCCTCTCCTACAATGAGCAGTTCTTC.

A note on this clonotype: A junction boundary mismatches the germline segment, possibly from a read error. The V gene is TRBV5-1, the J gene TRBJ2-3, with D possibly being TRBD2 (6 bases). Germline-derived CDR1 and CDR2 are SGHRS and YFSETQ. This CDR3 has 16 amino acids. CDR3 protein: CASSTGSGPLTGTQYF. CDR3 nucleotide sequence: TGCGCCAGCAGCACCGGGAGTGGGCCGTTAACAGGTACGCAGTATTTT.

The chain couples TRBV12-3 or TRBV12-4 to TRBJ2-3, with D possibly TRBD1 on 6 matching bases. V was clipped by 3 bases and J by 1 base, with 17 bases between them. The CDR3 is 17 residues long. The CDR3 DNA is TGTGCCAGCAGTTTGTCAGTAGGGGGTAGGCGCACAGATACGCAGTATTTT. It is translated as CASSLSVGGRRTDTQYF.

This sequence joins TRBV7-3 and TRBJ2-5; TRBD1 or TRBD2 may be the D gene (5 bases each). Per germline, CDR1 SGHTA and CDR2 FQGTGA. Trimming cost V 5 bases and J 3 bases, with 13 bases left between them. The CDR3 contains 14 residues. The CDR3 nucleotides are TGTGCCAGCAGCCTTACCCGGGACGAAGAGACCCAGTACTTC. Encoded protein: CASSLTRDEETQYF.

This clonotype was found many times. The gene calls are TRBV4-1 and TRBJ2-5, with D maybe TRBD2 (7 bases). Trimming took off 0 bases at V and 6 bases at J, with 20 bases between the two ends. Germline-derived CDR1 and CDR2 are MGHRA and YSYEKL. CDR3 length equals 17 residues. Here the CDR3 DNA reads TGCGCCAGCAGCCAAGATACGGAGGGGGGGGGCTGGAAGACCCAGTACTTC. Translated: CASSQDTEGGGWKTQYF.

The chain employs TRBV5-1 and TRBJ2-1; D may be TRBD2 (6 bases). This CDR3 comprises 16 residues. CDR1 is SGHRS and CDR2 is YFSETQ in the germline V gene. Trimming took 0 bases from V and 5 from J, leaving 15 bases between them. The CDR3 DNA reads TGCGCCAGCAGCTTGGCCTCCGGAGGGTCCCACAATGAGCAGTTCTTC. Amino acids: CASSLASGGSHNEQFF.

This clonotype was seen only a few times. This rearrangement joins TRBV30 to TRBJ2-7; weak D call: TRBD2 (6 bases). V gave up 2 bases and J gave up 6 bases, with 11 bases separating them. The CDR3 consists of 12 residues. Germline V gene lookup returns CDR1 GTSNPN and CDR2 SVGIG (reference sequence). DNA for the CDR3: TGTGCCTGGAGTTGGAGCGGGCCCGAGCAGTACTTC. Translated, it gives CAWSWSGPEQYF.

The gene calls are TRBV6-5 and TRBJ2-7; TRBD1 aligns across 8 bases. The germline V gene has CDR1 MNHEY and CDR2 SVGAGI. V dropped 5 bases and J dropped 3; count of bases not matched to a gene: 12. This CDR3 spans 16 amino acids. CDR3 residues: CASSPRGQGIFYEQYF. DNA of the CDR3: TGTGCCAGCAGTCCACGAGGACAGGGCATTTTCTACGAGCAGTACTTC.

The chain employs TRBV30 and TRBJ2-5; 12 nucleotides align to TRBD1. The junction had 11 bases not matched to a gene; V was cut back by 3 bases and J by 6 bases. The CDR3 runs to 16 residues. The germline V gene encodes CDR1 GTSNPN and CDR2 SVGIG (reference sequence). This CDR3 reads CAWSLPGTGGAKTQYF. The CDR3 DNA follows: TGTGCCTGGAGCCTCCCAGGGACAGGGGGCGCTAAGACCCAGTACTTC.

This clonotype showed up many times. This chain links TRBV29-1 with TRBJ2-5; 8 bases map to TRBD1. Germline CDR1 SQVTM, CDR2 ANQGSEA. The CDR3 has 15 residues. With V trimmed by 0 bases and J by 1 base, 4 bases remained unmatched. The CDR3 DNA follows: TGCAGCGTTGAAGACAGGACAGGGTTCCAAGAGACCCAGTACTTC. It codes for CSVEDRTGFQETQYF.

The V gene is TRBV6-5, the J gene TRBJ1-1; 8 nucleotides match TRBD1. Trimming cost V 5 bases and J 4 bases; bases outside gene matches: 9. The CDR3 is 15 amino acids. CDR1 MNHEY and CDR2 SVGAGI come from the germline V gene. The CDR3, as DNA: TGTGCCAGCAGTACAGAGGACAGGGTCGCCACTGAAGCTTTCTTT. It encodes CASSTEDRVATEAFF.

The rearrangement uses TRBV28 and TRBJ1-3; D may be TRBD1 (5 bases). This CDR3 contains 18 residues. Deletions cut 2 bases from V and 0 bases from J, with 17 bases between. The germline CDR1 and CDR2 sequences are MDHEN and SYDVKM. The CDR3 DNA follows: TGTGCCAGCAGTTTACCGGGACTACCTACCAACTCTGGAAACACCATATATTTT. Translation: CASSLPGLPTNSGNTIYF.

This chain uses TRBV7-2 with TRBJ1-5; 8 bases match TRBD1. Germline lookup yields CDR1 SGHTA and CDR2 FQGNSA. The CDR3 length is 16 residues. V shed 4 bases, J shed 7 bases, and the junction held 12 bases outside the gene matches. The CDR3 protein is CASSSRGGQGGQPQHF. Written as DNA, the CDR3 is TGTGCCAGCAGCTCGCGGGGTGGACAGGGTGGACAGCCCCAGCATTTT.

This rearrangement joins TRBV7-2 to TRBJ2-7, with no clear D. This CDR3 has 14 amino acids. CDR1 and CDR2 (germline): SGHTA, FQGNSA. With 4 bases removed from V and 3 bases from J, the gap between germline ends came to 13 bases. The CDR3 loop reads CASSYLPDDYEQYF. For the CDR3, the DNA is TGTGCCAGCAGCTACCTTCCAGACGACTACGAGCAGTACTTC.

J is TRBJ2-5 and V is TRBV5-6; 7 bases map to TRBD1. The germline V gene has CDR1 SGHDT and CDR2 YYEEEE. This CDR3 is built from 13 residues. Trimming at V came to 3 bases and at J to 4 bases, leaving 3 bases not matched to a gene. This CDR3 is CASSYRGSETQYF. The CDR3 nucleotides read TGTGCCAGCAGCTACAGGGGTTCAGAGACCCAGTACTTC.

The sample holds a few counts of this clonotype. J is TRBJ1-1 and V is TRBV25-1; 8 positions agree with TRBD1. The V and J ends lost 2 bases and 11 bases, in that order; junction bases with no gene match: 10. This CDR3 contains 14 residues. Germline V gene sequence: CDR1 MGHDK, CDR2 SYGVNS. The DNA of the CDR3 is TGTGCCAGCAGTGAAAGTCACAGGGGGATTCAGGCTTTCTTT. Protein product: CASSESHRGIQAFF. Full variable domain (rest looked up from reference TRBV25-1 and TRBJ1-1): EADIYQTPRYLVIGTGKKITLECSQTMGHDKMYWYQQDPGMELHLIHYSYGVNSTEKGDLSSESTVSRIRTEHFPLTLESARPSHTSQYLCASSESHRGIQAFFGQGTRLTVV.

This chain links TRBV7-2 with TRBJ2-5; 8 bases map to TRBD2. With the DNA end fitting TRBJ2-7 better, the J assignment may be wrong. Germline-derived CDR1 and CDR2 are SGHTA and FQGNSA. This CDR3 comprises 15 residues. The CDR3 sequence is CASRFSGGRISEQYF. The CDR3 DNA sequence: TGTGCCAGCAGGTTTTCGGGGGGGCGTATAAGCGAGCAGTACTTC.

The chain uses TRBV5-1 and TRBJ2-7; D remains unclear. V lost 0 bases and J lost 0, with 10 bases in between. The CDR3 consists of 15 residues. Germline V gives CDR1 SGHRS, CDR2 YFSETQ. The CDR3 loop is CASSLAGQYSYEQYF. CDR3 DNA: TGCGCCAGCAGCTTGGCAGGTCAGTACTCCTACGAGCAGTACTTC.

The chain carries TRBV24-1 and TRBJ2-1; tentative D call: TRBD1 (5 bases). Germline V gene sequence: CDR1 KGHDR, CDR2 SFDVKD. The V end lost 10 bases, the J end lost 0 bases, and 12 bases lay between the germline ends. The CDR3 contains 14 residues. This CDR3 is CATEDKSSYNEQFF. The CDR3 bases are TGTGCCACTGAGGACAAAAGCTCCTACAATGAGCAGTTCTTC.